This entry describes one TCR beta chain. Genomic DNA provided the template from which TCR beta CDR3 was amplified by two-round multiplex PCR. Primers (each specific to one TRBV or TRBJ gene) were used in first-round PCR. MiXCR, applied by TCRdb to the multiplex PCR reads, yields one record per CDR3 protein. The table includes about 8,500 distinct CDR3 sequences, 55% to 65% detected once. The data were taken from a study of prognosis after radiotherapy for stage I lung cancer. Whole-study context: Tumor types were squamous cell carcinoma in several patients, adenocarcinoma in roughly 13.

V gave up 2 bases and J gave up 0 bases, with 6 bases separating them. CDR1 is MNHEY, CDR2 SVGEGT, per germline. The length of the CDR3 is 14 residues. The rearrangement uses TRBV6-2 or TRBV6-3 and TRBJ2-3; D not resolved. The sequence was collected from a donor aged 50 or older with non-small cell lung cancer. The sequencing used PBMCs, collected before or after stereotactic body radiation therapy (not recorded which). CDR3 nucleotides: TGTGCCAGCAGTTACATCGGAAGCACAGATACGCAGTATTTT. Its translation is CASSYIGSTDTQYF.